Reported below is one TCR beta chain. This entry comes from a study of blood T cell repertoires in COVID-19. Data came from immunoSEQ multiplex PCR; TCRdb stores just in-frame clones and leaves some out. The sample lists 350,000 or so clones; approximately 91% were seen once. After removal of 0 bases from V and 5 bases from J, the junction contained 4 bases not matched to a gene. CDR1 is LGHDT and CDR2 is YNNKEL in the germline V gene (reference sequence). CDR3 length: 16 residues. The rearrangement joins TRBV3-1 (or the pseudogene TRBV3-2) to TRBJ1-1; 12 bases map to TRBD1. The clonotype comes from a woman in her 30s who had been exposed to COVID-19. Sequencing used PBMCs or T cells enriched from blood (not recorded which). CDR3 sequence (DNA): TGTGCCAGCAGCCAAGAGGGGACAGGGGGCAGGACTGAAGCTTTCTTT. This gives the protein CASSQEGTGGRTEAFF.